A single sample is the source of the 14 T cell receptor beta chains below, sequenced in a study of blood T cell repertoires in COVID-19. Clones were sequenced by immunoSEQ multiplex PCR, and TCRdb holds only the in-frame ones, with some missing. The data contain 250,000 to 300,000 clones, roughly 87% of them seen just once; the ten biggest clones take up 2% to 2.5%. The specimen was peripheral blood. These TCRs come from a woman aged 45-65 years who had recovered from COVID-19.

This clone was seen just once. The CDR3 nucleotides read TGTGCCAGCAGCCAGAGACAGGGAGCACAAGAGACCCAGTACTTC. Its translation: CASSQRQGAQETQYF. The genes are TRBV13 and TRBJ2-5; 7 bases fit TRBD1. CDR1 and CDR2 from the germline V gene are PRHDT and FYEKMQ (reference sequence). The V gene end was trimmed by 5 bases and the J gene end by 2 bases; junction bases not matched to a gene: 8. This CDR3 region has 15 residues.

The V and J genes are TRBV7-2 and TRBJ2-3; 9 positions agree with TRBD2. Germline V lookup: CDR1 SGHTA, CDR2 FQGNSA. CDR3 length: 16 amino acids. The V segment lost 1 base and the J segment 3 bases; nucleotides outside the gene matches: 5. The CDR3 DNA follows: TGTGCCAGCAGCTTAGTGCGGGGGGGTGGGACAGATACGCAGTATTTT. Its protein product is CASSLVRGGGTDTQYF.

The chain employs TRBV4-2 and TRBJ2-1; D might be TRBD2 (6 bases). The V and J ends lost 1 base and 7 bases respectively, with 11 bases between them. The CDR3 extends over 14 amino acids. Germline V CDR1 and CDR2: LGHNA, YNFKEQ. CDR3 DNA: TGTGCCAGCAGCCAAGGTCTAGCGCGGAATGAGCAGTTCTTC. Translated, it gives CASSQGLARNEQFF.

This chain connects TRBV3-1 (or the pseudogene TRBV3-2) to TRBJ2-7; D possibly corresponds to TRBD2 (6 bases). Per the germline V gene, CDR1 is LGHDT and CDR2 is YNNKEL (reference sequence). The length of the CDR3 is 15 residues. V was cut by 5 bases and J by 0 bases, with 14 bases left in between. Written as DNA, the CDR3 is TGTGCCAGCAGCGACCCGGCCGGGAGCTCCTACGAGCAGTACTTC. Translated: CASSDPAGSSYEQYF.

The rearrangement uses TRBV18 and TRBJ1-5; D may be TRBD1 (6 bases). The CDR3 length is 14 residues. V was cut by 5 bases and J by 4 bases, with 12 bases left in between. Germline V gene sequence: CDR1 KGHSH, CDR2 LQKENI. CDR3 region: CASSTGLGNQPQHF. The CDR3 bases are TGTGCCAGCTCAACAGGGTTGGGGAATCAGCCCCAGCATTTT.

This clone was seen a single time. The chain is built from TRBV11-2 and TRBJ2-1; 9 nucleotides match TRBD1. Per the germline V gene, CDR1 is SGHAT and CDR2 is FQNNGV. CDR3 size: 16 residues. J gave up 6 bases and V 1 base, and 7 bases lay outside the gene matches. This CDR3 is CASSLGSGTGINEQFF. The CDR3 DNA reads TGTGCCAGCAGCTTAGGGAGCGGGACAGGGATCAATGAGCAGTTCTTC.

The chain recombines TRBV3-1 (or the pseudogene TRBV3-2) with TRBJ2-1; D is uncertain. Germline V gene lookup returns CDR1 LGHDT and CDR2 YNNKEL (reference sequence). The ends were cut back, 1 base at V and 1 base at J, with 8 bases in the middle. The CDR3 extends over 15 amino acids. DNA of the CDR3: TGTGCCAGCAGCCAAGGTAGAGGTTCCTACAATGAGCAGTTCTTC. Amino acids: CASSQGRGSYNEQFF.

The rearrangement uses TRBV11-2 and TRBJ2-1; 14 bases are shared with TRBD2. Per germline, CDR1 SGHAT and CDR2 FQNNGV. V dropped 5 bases and J dropped 7; count of bases not matched to a gene: 7. The CDR3 loop spans 16 amino acids. The CDR3 region has the DNA TGTGCCAGCAGCAGCTCCGGGACTAGCGGGAGAAATGAGCAGTTCTTC. This encodes CASSSSGTSGRNEQFF.

In this sample, this clone turned up a few times. The chain has TRBV9 and TRBJ1-2; 8 bases are shared with TRBD1. Germline CDR1 and CDR2: SGDLS and YYNGEE. This CDR3 is 16 amino acids long. Trimming removed 0 bases from V and 6 bases from J; junction bases left unmatched: 10. The DNA for the CDR3 is TGTGCCAGCAGCGTAGATCGGGGCAGGGGGCTTAATGGCTACACCTTC. Protein sequence: CASSVDRGRGLNGYTF.

The J gene is TRBJ2-1, the V gene TRBV7-2; D may be TRBD1 (6 bases). CDR1 and CDR2 from the germline V gene are SGHTA and FQGNSA. The length of the CDR3 is 14 residues. V lost 1 base and J 6 bases, leaving 10 bases between the germline ends. The CDR3 loop is CASSLVLGGNEQFF. The CDR3 DNA is TGTGCCAGCAGCTTAGTACTAGGGGGCAATGAGCAGTTCTTC. Based on the CDR3 plus reference TRBV7-2 and TRBJ2-1, the full variable domain is GAGVSQSPSNKVTEKGKDVELRCDPISGHTALYWYRQSLGQGLEFLIYFQGNSAPDKSGLPSDRFSAERTGGSVSTLTIQRTQQEDSAVYLCASSLVLGGNEQFFGPGTRLTVL.

The chain has TRBV19 and TRBJ2-5, with a weak D call TRBD1 (5 bases). This CDR3 spans 13 amino acids. V was pared by 9 bases and J by 5 bases, with 16 bases between. Germline V CDR1 and CDR2: LNHDA, SQIVND (reference sequence). CDR3 sequence reads: CASNLGHGETQYF. The CDR3, as DNA: TGTGCCAGCAACCTGGGGCATGGCGAGACCCAGTACTTC.

This clone has only a few counts. The rearrangement joins TRBV28 to TRBJ1-1; 9 bases align to TRBD1. This CDR3 is built from 13 residues. Germline V gene lookup returns CDR1 MDHEN and CDR2 SYDVKM. V gave up 7 bases and J gave up 4 bases; unmatched junction bases: 4. Written as DNA, the CDR3 is TGTGCCAGCACGCGGGACAGGGTCACTGAAGCTTTCTTT. As protein: CASTRDRVTEAFF.

This clone was seen just once. V gene TRBV6-2 or TRBV6-3 combines with J gene TRBJ1-2; 7 bases align to TRBD1. V was pared by 0 bases and J by 9 bases, with 4 bases of the junction left unmatched. The CDR3 length is 13 residues. The germline CDR1 and CDR2 sequences are MNHEY and SVGEGT. CDR3 region: CASSYSKGASYTF. The CDR3 DNA reads as TGTGCCAGCAGTTACTCGAAGGGGGCTAGCTACACCTTC.

The rearrangement joins TRBV14 to TRBJ1-5, with 10 bases lining up with TRBD1. Germline CDR1 is SGHDN and CDR2 is FVKESK. The CDR3 length is 17 residues. Trimming removed 7 bases from V and 2 bases from J; junction bases left unmatched: 11. CDR3 protein: CASNPRQGARGNQPQHF. CDR3 nucleotide sequence: TGTGCCAGCAATCCCCGACAGGGGGCGAGGGGCAATCAGCCCCAGCATTTT.